This T cell receptor (beta chain) derives from a study of shared clonotypes between healthy human individuals. Naive CD8 isolation took CD45RO-negative cells positively selected for CCR7 and excluded terminally differentiated effector memory CD45RA+ cells. The method was immunoSEQ multiplex PCR; TCRdb's version includes in-frame clones alone and lacks a portion of them. The data hold millions of clones, with under 95% observed a single time. Sequenced input: naive CD8+ T cells from PBMCs. This clonotype was sampled from a man between 18 and 35 years old in good health. Some clones in this sample may be carry-over from other donors' samples.

The DNA for the CDR3 is TGTGCCAGCAGCTTACCCTCAGGCTACGAGCAGTACTTC. Its protein product is CASSLPSGYEQYF. The J gene is TRBJ2-7, the V gene TRBV11-2, with D hard to call. This CDR3 comprises 13 residues. Germline V gene data show CDR1 as SGHAT and CDR2 as FQNNGV. V lost 2 bases, J lost 3 bases, and 8 bases lay in between.